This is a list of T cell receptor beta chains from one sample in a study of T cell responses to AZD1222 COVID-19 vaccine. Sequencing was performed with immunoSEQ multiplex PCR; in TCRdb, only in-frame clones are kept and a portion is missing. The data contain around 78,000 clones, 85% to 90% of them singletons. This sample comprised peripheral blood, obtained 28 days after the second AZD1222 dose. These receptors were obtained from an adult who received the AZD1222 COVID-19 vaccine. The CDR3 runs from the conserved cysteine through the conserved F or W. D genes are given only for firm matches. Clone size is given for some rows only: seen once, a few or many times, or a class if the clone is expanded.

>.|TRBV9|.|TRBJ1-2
TGTGCCAGCAGCGTAGGACAGACCATTAGTGGCTACACCTTC
CASSVGQTISGYTF
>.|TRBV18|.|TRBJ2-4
TGTGCCAGCTGGCAGGGGACGGCCAAAAACATTCAGTACTTC
CASWQGTAKNIQYF
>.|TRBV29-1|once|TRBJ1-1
TGCAGCGCGGTTTTTTTGGGCACTGAAGCTTTCTTT
CSAVFLGTEAFF
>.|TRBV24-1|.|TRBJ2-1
TGTGCCACCAGTGCGGGCAATGAGCAGTTCTTC
CATSAGNEQFF
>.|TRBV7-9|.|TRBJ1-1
TGTGCCAGCAGCCCCCAGGACACTGAAGCTTTCTTT
CASSPQDTEAFF
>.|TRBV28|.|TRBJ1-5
TGTGCCAGCAGTTTACCGGGCCGGGCCCGGCAGCCCCAGCATTTT
CASSLPGRARQPQHF
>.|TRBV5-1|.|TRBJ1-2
TGCGCCAGCAGCTTGGAGGGGAGGCCTAACTATGGCTACACCTTC
CASSLEGRPNYGYTF
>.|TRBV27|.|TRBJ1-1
TGTGCCAGCACCAGCGGGGGGATGAACACTGAAGCTTTCTTT
CASTSGGMNTEAFF
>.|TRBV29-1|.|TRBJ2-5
TGCAGCGTTGATAACGTGCACTATAGACGGGAGACCCAGTACTTC
CSVDNVHYRRETQYF
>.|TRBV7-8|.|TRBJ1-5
TGTGCCAGCAGCCACAGACGGGATTTAAGCAATCAGCCCCAGCATTTT
CASSHRRDLSNQPQHF
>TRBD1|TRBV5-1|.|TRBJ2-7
TGCGCCAGCAGCTCAGGGGGCCCCAGCTCCTACGAGCAGTACTTC
CASSSGGPSSYEQYF
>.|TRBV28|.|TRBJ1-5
TGTGCCAGCAGTTCTACACTCAATCAGCCCCAGCATTTT
CASSSTLNQPQHF
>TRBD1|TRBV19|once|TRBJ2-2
TGTGCCAGTAGTCCTTGGACAGGGTTGATTTCCGGGGAGCTGTTTTTT
CASSPWTGLISGELFF
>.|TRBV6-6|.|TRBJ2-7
TGTGCCGTGTCCCCCAGCTCCTACGAGCAGTACTTC
CAVSPSSYEQYF
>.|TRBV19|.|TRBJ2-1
TGTGCCAGTAATACGGGACTGCTGGTACCTGAGCAGTTCTTC
CASNTGLLVPEQFF
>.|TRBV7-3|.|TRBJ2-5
TGTGCCAGCAGCCTCGACAGCCAAGAGACCCAGTACTTC
CASSLDSQETQYF
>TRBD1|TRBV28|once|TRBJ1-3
TGTGCCAGCAGCCTCGACAGGGTTGGAAACACCATATATTTT
CASSLDRVGNTIYF
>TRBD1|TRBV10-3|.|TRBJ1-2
TGTGCCATCAGTGGACAGGGGGGCTACACCTTC
CAISGQGGYTF
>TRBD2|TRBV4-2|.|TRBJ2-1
TGTGCCAGCAGCCAAGGCCAACTAGCGGGGAACAATGAGCAGTTCTTC
CASSQGQLAGNNEQFF
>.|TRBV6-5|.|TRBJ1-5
TGTGCCAGCAGTTACGTGCCCAATCAGCCCCAGCATTTT
CASSYVPNQPQHF
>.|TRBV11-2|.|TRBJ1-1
TGTGCCAGCAGCCAAACATGGGAGGGGACTGAAGCTTTCTTT
CASSQTWEGTEAFF
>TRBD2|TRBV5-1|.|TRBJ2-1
TGCGCCAGCTCCACGACTAGCGGGGTCTACAATGAGCAGTTCTTC
CASSTTSGVYNEQFF
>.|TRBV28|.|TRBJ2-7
TGTGCCAGCAGACTAGGCCCCGGGGCTTACGAGCAGTACTTC
CASRLGPGAYEQYF
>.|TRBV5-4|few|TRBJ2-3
TGTGCCAGCAGCTTGGGGTTTACAGATACGCAGTATTTT
CASSLGFTDTQYF
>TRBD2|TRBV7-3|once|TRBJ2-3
TGTGCCAGCAGCTCCGGGACTAGCCCCGATACGCAGTATTTT
CASSSGTSPDTQYF
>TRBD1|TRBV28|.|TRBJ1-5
TGTGCCAGCAGTTATGGGACAGTCAGCAATCAGCCCCAGCATTTT
CASSYGTVSNQPQHF
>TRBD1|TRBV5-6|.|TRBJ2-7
TGTGCCAGCAGTGTAGTGGGACAGGGGAGGTACGAGCAGTACTTC
CASSVVGQGRYEQYF
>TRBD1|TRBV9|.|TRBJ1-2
TGTGCCAGCAGCGTAGACAGGGGACTCAACTATGGCTACACCTTC
CASSVDRGLNYGYTF
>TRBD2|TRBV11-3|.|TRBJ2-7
TGTGCCAGCAGCTTATCGATCAGCGGGGGGACGTACGAGCAGTACTTC
CASSLSISGGTYEQYF
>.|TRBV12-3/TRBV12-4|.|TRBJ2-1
TGTGCCAGCAGTTTGGGCTTCAATGAGCAGTTCTTC
CASSLGFNEQFF
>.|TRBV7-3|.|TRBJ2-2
TGTGCCAGCAGTCCCGGGACAAACACCGGGGAGCTGTTTTTT
CASSPGTNTGELFF
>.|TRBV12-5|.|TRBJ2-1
TGTGCTAGTGGTTTGGTAACAGGGCAGTTCTTC
CASGLVTGQFF
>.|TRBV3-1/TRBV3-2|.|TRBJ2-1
TGTGCCAGCAGCCAATACGCAGATTACAATGAGCAGTTCTTC
CASSQYADYNEQFF
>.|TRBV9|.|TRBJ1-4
TGTGCCAGCAGCGTATCCGGGTTGAATGAAAAACTGTTTTTT
CASSVSGLNEKLFF
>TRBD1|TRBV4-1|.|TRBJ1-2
TGCGCCAGCAGCCAACCGGGACAGACCCGAAACTATGGCTACACCTTC
CASSQPGQTRNYGYTF
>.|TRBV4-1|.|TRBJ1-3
TGCGCCAGCAGCCAAGATTTGGGTCCTGGAAACACCATATATTTT
CASSQDLGPGNTIYF
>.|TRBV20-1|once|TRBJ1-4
TGCAGTGCTCAGGGGGAAAAACTGTTTTTT
CSAQGEKLFF
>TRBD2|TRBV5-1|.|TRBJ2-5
TGCGCCAGCAGCTCCTCCGGACTAGCGGGAGAGACCCAGTACTTC
CASSSSGLAGETQYF
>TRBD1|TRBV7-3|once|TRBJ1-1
TGTGCCAGCAGCTTAAGGGGACAGCCGAACACTGAAGCTTTCTTT
CASSLRGQPNTEAFF
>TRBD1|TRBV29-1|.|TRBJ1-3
TGCAGCGCCCAGGGGGCGTCTGGAAACACCATATATTTT
CSAQGASGNTIYF
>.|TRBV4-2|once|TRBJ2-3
TGTGCCAGCAGCCAAGTGCCGGGGGTCAGCACAGATACGCAGTATTTT
CASSQVPGVSTDTQYF
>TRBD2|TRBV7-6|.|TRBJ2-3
TGTGCCAGCAGCAGGATAGCGGGGACCACAGATACGCAGTATTTT
CASSRIAGTTDTQYF
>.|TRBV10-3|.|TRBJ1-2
TGTGCCATCAGTGGAGGAACAGCCGACTATGGCTACACCTTC
CAISGGTADYGYTF
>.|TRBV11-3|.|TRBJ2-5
TGTGCCAGCAGCCTAGGCGGGCCGAGGGAGACCCAGTACTTC
CASSLGGPRETQYF
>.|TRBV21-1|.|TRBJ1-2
TGTGCCAGCAGCACCCCGGGGGAAGGGTACACCTTC
CASSTPGEGYTF
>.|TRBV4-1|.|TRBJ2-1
TGCGCCAGCAGCCAAGACTCGCGGGATGAGCAGTTCTTC
CASSQDSRDEQFF
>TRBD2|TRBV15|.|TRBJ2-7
TGTGCCACCAGCAGAGACACCGTAGTAGGACTAGGCTACGAGCAGTACTTC
CATSRDTVVGLGYEQYF
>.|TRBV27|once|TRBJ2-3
TGTGCCAGCAGCTCAAGGTTAGAGCTTAGCACAGATACGCAGTATTTT
CASSSRLELSTDTQYF
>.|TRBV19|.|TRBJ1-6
TGTGCCAGTAGGACCAGGGTTGATTCACCCCTCCACTTT
CASRTRVDSPLHF
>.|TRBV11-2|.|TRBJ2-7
TGTGCCAGCAGCTTGGTCCCCTTACCCGTGGGGGGGCTTGAGGAGCAGTACTTC
CASSLVPLPVGGLEEQYF
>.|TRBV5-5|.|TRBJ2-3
TGTGCCAGCAGCAAAGGGACTACAGATACGCAGTATTTT
CASSKGTTDTQYF
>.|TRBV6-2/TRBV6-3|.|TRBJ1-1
TGTGCCAGCAGTTACCTCATATTTACAGACACAATCGGGTCGAAAACTGAAGCTTTCTTT
CASSYLIFTDTIGSKTEAFF
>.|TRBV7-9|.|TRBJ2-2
TGTGCCAGCAGCTTACGAGGTGGAGGGACCGGGGAGCTGTTTTTT
CASSLRGGGTGELFF
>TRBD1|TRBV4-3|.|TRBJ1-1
TGCGCCAGCAGCCAGTACCAGGGGGCGCTTACTGAAGCTTTCTTT
CASSQYQGALTEAFF
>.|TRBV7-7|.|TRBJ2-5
TGTGCCAGCAGCTTATCGATCTCGACTAGTCGGGAGACCCAGTACTTC
CASSLSISTSRETQYF